A single TCR beta chain is shown here with its context. Its antigen remains unidentified. These data originate in a study of HIV-infected patients and healthy controls. Reverse transcription used about 500 ng RNA and constant-region primers for alpha and beta. Each of the alpha and beta chains got its own library through chain-specific third strand synthesis with indices. TCRdb recomputed calls from the 5' RACE reads with MiXCR, one row per CDR3 protein. This table holds 10,000 to 12,000 distinct CDR3 sequences, around 8% found once. Study findings and constraints: In healthy controls, MAIT alpha CDR3s were common; in HIV+ repertoires, severely depleted.

All unsorted peripheral T cells were captured because whole blood was used without fractionation. The CDR3 consists of 18 residues. The germline gives CDR1 ENHRY, CDR2 SYGVKD. Trimming at V came to 10 bases and at J to 1 base, leaving 21 bases not matched to a gene. J is TRBJ2-5 and V is TRBV10-3; the match to TRBD2 covers 7 bases. This receptor was taken from an adult in good health. Sample: blood. CDR3 region: CATSRPKRGGPSQETQYF. The CDR3 DNA follows: TGTGCCACGTCACGACCCAAACGCGGGGGACCCTCCCAAGAGACCCAGTACTTC.